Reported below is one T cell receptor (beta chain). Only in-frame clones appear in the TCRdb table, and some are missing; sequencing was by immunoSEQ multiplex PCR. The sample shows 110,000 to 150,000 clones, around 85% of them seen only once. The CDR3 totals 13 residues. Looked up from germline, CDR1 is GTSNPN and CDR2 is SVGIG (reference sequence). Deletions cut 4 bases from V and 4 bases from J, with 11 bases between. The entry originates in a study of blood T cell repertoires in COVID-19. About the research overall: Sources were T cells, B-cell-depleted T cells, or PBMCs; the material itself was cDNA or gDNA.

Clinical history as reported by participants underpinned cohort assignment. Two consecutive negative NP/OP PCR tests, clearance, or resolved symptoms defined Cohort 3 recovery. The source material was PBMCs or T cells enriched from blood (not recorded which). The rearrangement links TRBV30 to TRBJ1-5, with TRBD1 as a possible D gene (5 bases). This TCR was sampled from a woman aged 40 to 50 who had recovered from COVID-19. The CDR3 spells CAWNSKGNQPQHF. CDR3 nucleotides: TGTGCCTGGAACTCAAAGGGGAATCAGCCCCAGCATTTT.